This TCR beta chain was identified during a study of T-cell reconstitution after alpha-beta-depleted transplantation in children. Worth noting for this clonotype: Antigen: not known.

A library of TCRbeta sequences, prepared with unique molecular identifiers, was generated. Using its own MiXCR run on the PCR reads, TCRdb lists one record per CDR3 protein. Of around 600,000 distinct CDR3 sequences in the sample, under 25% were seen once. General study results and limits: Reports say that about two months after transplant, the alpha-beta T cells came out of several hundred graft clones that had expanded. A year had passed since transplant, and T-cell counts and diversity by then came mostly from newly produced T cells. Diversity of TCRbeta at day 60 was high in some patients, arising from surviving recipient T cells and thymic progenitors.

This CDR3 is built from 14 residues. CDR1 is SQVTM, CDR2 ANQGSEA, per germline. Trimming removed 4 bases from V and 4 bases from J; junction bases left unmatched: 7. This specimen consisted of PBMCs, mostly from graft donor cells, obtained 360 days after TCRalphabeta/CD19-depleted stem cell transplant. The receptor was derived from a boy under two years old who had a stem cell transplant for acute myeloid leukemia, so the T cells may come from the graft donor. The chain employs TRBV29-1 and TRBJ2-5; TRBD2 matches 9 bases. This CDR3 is CSVGSSGVGETQYF. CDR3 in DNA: TGCAGCGTTGGGTCTAGCGGGGTGGGAGAGACCCAGTACTTC.